The rows below give T cell receptor beta chains drawn from one sample of a study of blood T cell repertoires in COVID-19. Assay used: immunoSEQ multiplex PCR; TCRdb lists only in-frame clones, some missing. Among 130,000 to 150,000 clones listed, over 80% were seen once. The source material was peripheral blood. All receptors derive from a woman in her 50s with acute or convalescent COVID-19. Each CDR3 is given with its conserved first and last residue. The D gene is left open where the match is weak. Clone size appears in some rows only: once, few, many, or a class for an expanded clone.

abundance	v_gene	len	d_gene	j_gene	CDR3nt	CDR3aa
-	TRBV11-2	18	-	TRBJ2-2	TGTGCCAGCAGCTCGAGGGAGCTTGGGGGCGCCGGCACCGGGGAGCTGTTTTTT	CASSSRELGGAGTGELFF
few	TRBV2	14	TRBD1	TRBJ2-3	TGTGCCAGCAATAGACAGGGGAGAACAGATACGCAGTATTTT	CASNRQGRTDTQYF
-	TRBV29-1	12	-	TRBJ2-5	TGCAGCGTTGAAGCGGATGGAGAGCCGACTTACTTC	CSVEADGEPTYF
-	TRBV11-3	13	TRBD1	TRBJ1-1	TGTGCCAGCAGCCTGACAGGGGACACTGAAGCTTTCTTT	CASSLTGDTEAFF
-	TRBV19	18	TRBD1	TRBJ1-2	TGTGCCAGTAATCCCAGGGGCGGGACAGCCAATTCTTACTATGGCTACACCTTC	CASNPRGGTANSYYGYTF
once	TRBV7-9	14	TRBD2	TRBJ2-7	TGTGCCAGCGCGAGGGGACTAGCGGACAACGAGCAGTACTTC	CASARGLADNEQYF
-	TRBV6-5	15	TRBD1	TRBJ1-2	TGTGCCAGCAGTACCGGGACAGGGTCTGGCTATGGCTACACCTTC	CASSTGTGSGYGYTF
once	TRBV12-5	15	-	TRBJ1-1	TGTGCTAGTGGTACCTACCTCGGTCGCCACACTGAAGCTTTCTTT	CASGTYLGRHTEAFF
-	TRBV2	13	TRBD2	TRBJ2-7	TGTGCCAGCATTAGACTAGCGGGGAACGAGCAGTACTTC	CASIRLAGNEQYF
-	TRBV5-1	14	-	TRBJ2-1	TGCGCCAGCAGCTTCCGGGACACATACAATGAGCAGTTCTTC	CASSFRDTYNEQFF
-	TRBV28	16	-	TRBJ2-1	TGTGCCAGCAGTCCCTTACGGGGGGCCACCTACAATGAGCAGTTCTTC	CASSPLRGATYNEQFF
-	TRBV3-1/TRBV3-2	16	-	TRBJ2-7	TGTGCCAGCAGCCAAGGGGGCCGGACGTTTTTCTACGAGCAGTACTTC	CASSQGGRTFFYEQYF
-	TRBV24-1	12	TRBD2	TRBJ2-1	TGTGCCACCAGTGAAACTAGCGGTGAGCAGTTCTTC	CATSETSGEQFF
-	TRBV30	13	TRBD2	TRBJ2-7	TGTGCCTGGAGTGGGGTGGGAGGGCTGGAGCAGTACTTC	CAWSGVGGLEQYF
-	TRBV15	12	TRBD1	TRBJ2-7	TGTGCCACCAGCCTACGGAGGGGACAGGGGGTCTTC	CATSLRRGQGVF
few	TRBV24-1	13	TRBD1	TRBJ1-1	TGTGCCACCAGTGAAAGGACAGGGAGAGAAGCTTTCTTT	CATSERTGREAFF
-	TRBV28	14	TRBD2	TRBJ2-3	TGTGCCAGCAGGATAGCGGGGGGGCGGGGTACGCAGTATTTT	CASRIAGGRGTQYF
-	TRBV10-3	16	-	TRBJ2-1	TGTGCCATCAGTGAGTCTGGTGGGGCCAGGTACAATGAGCAGTTCTTC	CAISESGGARYNEQFF
-	TRBV5-1	14	-	TRBJ2-3	TGCGCCAGCAAAAGAAACTCGGGCACAGATACGCAGTATTTT	CASKRNSGTDTQYF
-	TRBV6-6	16	-	TRBJ2-3	TGTGCCAGCAGTAAGACTAGTGGGGAGTCGACAGATACGCAGTATTTT	CASSKTSGESTDTQYF
once	TRBV9	17	TRBD2	TRBJ2-1	TGTGCCAGCAGCGTAGGGCGTAGCGGGACCTCCTACAATGAGCAGTTCTTC	CASSVGRSGTSYNEQFF
-	TRBV3-1/TRBV3-2	18	-	TRBJ2-1	TGTGCCAGCAGCCAGCGCTTAATACTAGGCAGGTCCTACAATGAGCAGTTCTTC	CASSQRLILGRSYNEQFF
-	TRBV6-2/TRBV6-3	15	TRBD1	TRBJ1-2	TGTGCCAGCAGCTCCCGGGACAGGGCATACTATGGCTACACCTTC	CASSSRDRAYYGYTF
-	TRBV10-1	13	-	TRBJ1-2	TGCGCCAGCAGTGAGTGGCCAGGGGATGGCTACACCTTC	CASSEWPGDGYTF
-	TRBV19	12	TRBD1	TRBJ1-5	TGTGCCAGTAGTCAGGGGGAGCAGCCCCAGCATTTT	CASSQGEQPQHF
few	TRBV12-3/TRBV12-4	13	TRBD1	TRBJ2-7	TGTGCCAGCAGTTTAAGGGGGCCCTACGAGCAGTACTTC	CASSLRGPYEQYF
-	TRBV6-6	12	-	TRBJ2-7	TGTGCCAGCAGTTACCCCTACCGCGAGCAGTACTTC	CASSYPYREQYF
-	TRBV7-9	14	-	TRBJ2-4	TGTGCCAGCAGCTTAGGCAGAGCCAAAAACATTCAGTACTTC	CASSLGRAKNIQYF
-	TRBV7-6	18	-	TRBJ2-3	TGTGCCAGCAGCTTATACGCTGTAGGGCGGGATCGTGGAGATACGCAGTATTTT	CASSLYAVGRDRGDTQYF
-	TRBV9	15	TRBD1	TRBJ1-2	TGTGCCAGCAGCGTACTATCGACAGGGCCCTATGGCTACACCTTC	CASSVLSTGPYGYTF
-	TRBV19	15	-	TRBJ2-7	TGTGCCAGTAGTATGGGGGGACAGTACTCCTACGAGCAGTACTTC	CASSMGGQYSYEQYF
-	TRBV27	16	TRBD2	TRBJ2-1	TGTGCCAGCAGGGCCTCTAGCGGTAGTCCCTACAATGAGCAGTTCTTC	CASRASSGSPYNEQFF
-	TRBV3-1/TRBV3-2	15	-	TRBJ1-2	TGTGCCAGCAGCCAAGATCATGGACAGCGATATGGCTACACCTTC	CASSQDHGQRYGYTF
few	TRBV18	15	-	TRBJ1-1	TGTGCCAGCTCACCACCCGAGGGGACATACACTGAAGCTTTCTTT	CASSPPEGTYTEAFF
few	TRBV28	13	-	TRBJ2-3	TGTGCCAGCAAGGGGGGGCTAGTAGATACGCAGTATTTT	CASKGGLVDTQYF
-	TRBV19	16	-	TRBJ1-5	TGTGCCAGTAGTATAGAGGCAGGTTATAGCAATCAGCCCCAGCATTTT	CASSIEAGYSNQPQHF
-	TRBV6-5	11	TRBD1	TRBJ2-7	TGTGCCAGCAGCCGACGGGACAGGTTGTACTTC	CASSRRDRLYF
-	TRBV6-4	15	TRBD1	TRBJ1-1	TGTGCCAGCACTGAATGGGACAGGGGGAGCACTGAAGCTTTCTTT	CASTEWDRGSTEAFF
-	TRBV11-1	13	TRBD1	TRBJ2-7	TGTGCCAGCAGCCGTGACAGGGCAAGAGAGCAGTACTTC	CASSRDRAREQYF
-	TRBV19	15	-	TRBJ2-1	TGTGCCAGTAGGGCCCCTTCCCAGGGTGGCAATGAGCAGTTCTTC	CASRAPSQGGNEQFF
-	TRBV29-1	14	TRBD1	TRBJ1-4	TGCAGCATACACTCCGGGACAGGGAACGAAAAACTGTTTTTT	CSIHSGTGNEKLFF
few	TRBV5-1	14	TRBD2	TRBJ2-2	TGCGCCAGCAGACTAGCGGGAGTCTCCGGGGAGCTGTTTTTT	CASRLAGVSGELFF
-	TRBV10-2	14	TRBD2	TRBJ2-2	TGCGCCAGCAATAGCGGGAGTCACACCGGGGAGCTGTTTTTT	CASNSGSHTGELFF
-	TRBV7-4	15	-	TRBJ1-1	TGTGCCAGCAGGAATGGCAGGGAAGTAAAAACTGAAGCTTTCTTT	CASRNGREVKTEAFF
-	TRBV5-4	14	TRBD1	TRBJ2-5	TGTGCCAGCAGCCCCGACAGGGTCCAAGAGACCCAGTACTTC	CASSPDRVQETQYF